This T cell receptor (beta chain) appears in the sequencing data of a study of post-analysis software for immune sequencing data. General study results and limits: Five or six TRBV segments were significantly more frequent in patients than in controls. TRBV5-6, TRBV5-1 and TRBV20-1 were among these segments.

This clonotype has more than one count but fewer than ten. The target antigen is unknown. This CDR3 is built from 14 residues. V was cut by 6 bases and J by 5 bases, with 14 bases left in between. Researchers reported that TCR beta cDNA libraries carried unique molecular identifiers. TCRdb re-called the PCR reads with MiXCR, one entry per CDR3 protein. The table lists 800,000 to 950,000 distinct CDR3 sequences, about 53% of them singletons. The sample was blood. The gene calls are TRBV12-3 or TRBV12-4 and TRBJ1-5; weak D call: TRBD1 (5 bases). The source of this sequence is a girl aged 5 to 17 with multiple sclerosis. The CDR3 bases are TGTGCCAGCAGCCCGGGACTAGCCGATCAGCCCCAGCATTTT. The encoded protein is CASSPGLADQPQHF.